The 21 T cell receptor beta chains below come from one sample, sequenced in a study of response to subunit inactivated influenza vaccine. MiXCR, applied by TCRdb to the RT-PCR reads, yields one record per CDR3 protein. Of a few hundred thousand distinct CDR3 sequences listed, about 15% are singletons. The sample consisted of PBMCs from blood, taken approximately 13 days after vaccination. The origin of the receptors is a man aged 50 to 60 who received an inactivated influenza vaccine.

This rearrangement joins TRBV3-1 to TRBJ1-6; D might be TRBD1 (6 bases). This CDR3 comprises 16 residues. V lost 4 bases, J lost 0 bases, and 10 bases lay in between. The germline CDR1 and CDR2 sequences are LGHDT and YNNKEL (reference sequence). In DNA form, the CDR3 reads TGTGCCAGCAGCCCCTCGGACAGCTCCTATAATTCACCCCTCCACTTT. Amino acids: CASSPSDSSYNSPLHF.

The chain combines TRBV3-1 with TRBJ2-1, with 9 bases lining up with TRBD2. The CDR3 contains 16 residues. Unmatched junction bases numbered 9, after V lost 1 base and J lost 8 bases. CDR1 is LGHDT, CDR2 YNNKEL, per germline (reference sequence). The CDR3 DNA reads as TGTGCCAGCAGCCAAGTGACGGCTAGCGGGGAGGATGAGCAGTTCTTC. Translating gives CASSQVTASGEDEQFF.

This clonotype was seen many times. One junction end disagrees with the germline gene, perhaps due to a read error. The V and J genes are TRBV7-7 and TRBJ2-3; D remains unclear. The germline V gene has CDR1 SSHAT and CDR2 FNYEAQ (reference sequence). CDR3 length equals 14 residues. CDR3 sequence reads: CASSLDGLMNTQYF. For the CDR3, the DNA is TGTGCTAGCAGCTTGGACGGGCTGATGAATACGCAGTATTTT. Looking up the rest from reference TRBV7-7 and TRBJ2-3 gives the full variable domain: GAGVSQSPRYKVTKRGQDVTLRCDPISSHATLYWYQQALGQGPEFLTYFNYEAQPDKSGLPSDRFSAERPEGSISTLTIQRTEQRDSAMYRCASSLDGLMNTQYFGPGTRLTVL.

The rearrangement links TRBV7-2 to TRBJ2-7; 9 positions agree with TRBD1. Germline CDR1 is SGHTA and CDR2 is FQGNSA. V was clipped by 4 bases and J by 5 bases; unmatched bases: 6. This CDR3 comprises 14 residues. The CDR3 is CASSSRRQGDEQYF. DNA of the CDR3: TGTGCCAGCAGCTCTAGACGACAGGGGGACGAGCAGTACTTC.

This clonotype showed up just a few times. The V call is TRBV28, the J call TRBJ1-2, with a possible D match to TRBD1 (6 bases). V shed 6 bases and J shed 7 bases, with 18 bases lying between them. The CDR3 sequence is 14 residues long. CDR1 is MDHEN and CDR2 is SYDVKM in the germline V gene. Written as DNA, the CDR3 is TGTGCCAGCAGACAAAATGGGGGGCGTTTTGGCTACACCTTC. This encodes CASRQNGGRFGYTF.

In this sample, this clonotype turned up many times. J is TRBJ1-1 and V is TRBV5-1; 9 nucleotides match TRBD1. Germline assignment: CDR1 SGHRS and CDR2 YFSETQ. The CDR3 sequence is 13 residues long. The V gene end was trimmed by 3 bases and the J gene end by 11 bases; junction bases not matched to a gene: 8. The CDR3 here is CASSWTGARGAFF. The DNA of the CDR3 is TGCGCCAGCAGCTGGACAGGGGCGAGAGGCGCTTTCTTT.

DNA of the CDR3: TGTGCCACCAGCCGGGTAAATGAAAAACTGTTTTTT. It translates to CATSRVNEKLFF. The chain links TRBV15 to TRBJ1-4; no firm D call. The V end was cut by 5 bases, the J end by 5 bases, with 6 bases between. Germline V gene sequence: CDR1 LNHNV, CDR2 YYDKDF (reference sequence). The CDR3 length is 12 residues.

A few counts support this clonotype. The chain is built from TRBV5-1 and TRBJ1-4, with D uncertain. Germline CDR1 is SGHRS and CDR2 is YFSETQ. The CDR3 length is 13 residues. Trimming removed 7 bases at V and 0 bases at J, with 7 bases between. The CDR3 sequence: CASRDATNEKLFF. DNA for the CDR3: TGCGCCAGCCGGGATGCAACTAATGAAAAACTGTTTTTT.

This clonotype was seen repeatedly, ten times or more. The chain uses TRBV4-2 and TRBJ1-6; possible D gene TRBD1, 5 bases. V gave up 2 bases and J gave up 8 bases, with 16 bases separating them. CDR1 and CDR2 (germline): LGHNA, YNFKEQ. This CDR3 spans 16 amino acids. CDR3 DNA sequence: TGTGCCAGCAGCCAATTCCTTCAGGGTGGGGATTCACCCCTCCACTTT. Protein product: CASSQFLQGGDSPLHF.

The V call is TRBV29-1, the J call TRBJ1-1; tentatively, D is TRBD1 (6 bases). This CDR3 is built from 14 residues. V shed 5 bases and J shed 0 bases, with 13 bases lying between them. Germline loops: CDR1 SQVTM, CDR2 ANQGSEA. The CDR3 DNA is TGCAGCGTTAAAACCAGGGGATTGAACACTGAAGCTTTCTTT. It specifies CSVKTRGLNTEAFF.

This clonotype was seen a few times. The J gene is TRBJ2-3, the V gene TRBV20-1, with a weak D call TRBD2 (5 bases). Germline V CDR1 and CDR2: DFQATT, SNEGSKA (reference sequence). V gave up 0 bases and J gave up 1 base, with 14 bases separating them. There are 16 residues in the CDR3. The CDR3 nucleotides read TGCAGTGCTAGAGATCCCGGGGTATGGGGCACAGATACGCAGTATTTT. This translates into CSARDPGVWGTDTQYF.

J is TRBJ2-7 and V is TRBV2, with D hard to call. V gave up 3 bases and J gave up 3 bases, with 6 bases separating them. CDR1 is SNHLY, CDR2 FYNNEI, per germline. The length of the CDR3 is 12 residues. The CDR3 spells CASSESYYEQYF. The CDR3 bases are TGTGCCAGCAGTGAGAGTTACTACGAGCAGTACTTC. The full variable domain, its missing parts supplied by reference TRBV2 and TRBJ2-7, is EPEVTQTPSHQVTQMGQEVILRCVPISNHLYFYWYRQILGQKVEFLVSFYNNEISEKSEIFDDQFSVERPDGSNFTLKIRSTKLEDSAMYFCASSESYYEQYFGPGTRLTVT.

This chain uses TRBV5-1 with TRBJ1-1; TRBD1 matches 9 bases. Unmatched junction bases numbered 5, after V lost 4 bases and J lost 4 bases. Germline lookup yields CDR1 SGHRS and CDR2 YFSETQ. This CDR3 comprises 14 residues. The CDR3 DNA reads TGCGCCAGCAGCGGACAGGGGATCGTCACTGAAGCTTTCTTT. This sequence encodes CASSGQGIVTEAFF.

In DNA form, the CDR3 reads TGTGCCAGTAGTCCAGTCCCACAGGGTTCGACCAAAAACATTCAGTACTTC. Residues: CASSPVPQGSTKNIQYF. The chain employs TRBV19 and TRBJ2-4; a possible D gene is TRBD1 (6 bases). There are 17 residues in the CDR3. Trimming removed 5 bases at V and 2 bases at J, with 19 bases between. CDR1 is LNHDA, CDR2 SQIVND, per germline (reference sequence).

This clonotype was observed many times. CDR3 region: CASSPQAHSYEQYF. The DNA for the CDR3 is TGTGCCAGCAGTCCTCAGGCTCACTCCTACGAGCAGTACTTC. V and J are TRBV12-3 or TRBV12-4 and TRBJ2-7; D is unclear. Trimming left V 5 bases short and J 0 bases short, with 11 bases between. CDR3 length: 14 residues.

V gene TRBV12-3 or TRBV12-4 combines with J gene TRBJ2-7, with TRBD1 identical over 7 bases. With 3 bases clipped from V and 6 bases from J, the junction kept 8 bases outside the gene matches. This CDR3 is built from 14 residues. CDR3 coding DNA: TGTGCCAGCAGTTTTGACAGGGAGCGTTCCGAGCAGTACTTC. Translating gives CASSFDRERSEQYF.

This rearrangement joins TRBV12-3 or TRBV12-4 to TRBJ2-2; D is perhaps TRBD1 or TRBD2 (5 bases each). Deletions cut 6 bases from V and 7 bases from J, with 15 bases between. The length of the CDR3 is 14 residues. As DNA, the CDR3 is TGTGCCAGCAGCACCGGGACGTCGCGCGGGGAGCTGTTTTTT. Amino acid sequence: CASSTGTSRGELFF.

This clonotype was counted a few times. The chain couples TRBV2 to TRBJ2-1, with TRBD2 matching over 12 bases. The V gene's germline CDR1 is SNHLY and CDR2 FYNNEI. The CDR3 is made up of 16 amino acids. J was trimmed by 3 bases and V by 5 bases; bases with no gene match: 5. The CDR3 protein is CASSPTSGSVYNEQFF. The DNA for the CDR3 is TGTGCCAGCAGTCCGACTAGCGGGAGTGTCTACAATGAGCAGTTCTTC.

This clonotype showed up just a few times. CDR3 in DNA: TGTGCCATCAGTGAGTCGAGAAGGGGAGGTAATAAGAATGAAAAACTGTTTTTT. Protein product: CAISESRRGGNKNEKLFF. This chain connects TRBV10-3 to TRBJ1-4; possibly TRBD1 for D (5 bases). Germline CDR1 ENHRY, CDR2 SYGVKD. The CDR3 runs 18 residues. The V gene lost 0 bases and the J gene lost 5 bases, with 19 bases spanning the gap.

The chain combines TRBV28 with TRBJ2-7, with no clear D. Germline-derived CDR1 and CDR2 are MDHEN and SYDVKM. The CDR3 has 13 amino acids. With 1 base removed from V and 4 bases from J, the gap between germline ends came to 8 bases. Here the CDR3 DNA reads TGTGCCAGCAGTTTATTAGGCAAGTACGAGCAGTACTTC. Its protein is CASSLLGKYEQYF.

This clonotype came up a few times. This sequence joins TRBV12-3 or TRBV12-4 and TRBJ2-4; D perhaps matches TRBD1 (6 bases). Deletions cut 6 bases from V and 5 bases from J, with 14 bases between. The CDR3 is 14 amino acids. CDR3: CASSKAGVQNIQYF. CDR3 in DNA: TGTGCCAGCAGCAAAGCAGGGGTTCAAAACATTCAGTACTTC.